Listed here are 6 T cell receptor beta chains from one sample, sequenced in a study of Graves' ophthalmopathy and Graves' hyperthyroidism. RNA transcripts were the source from which TCR beta CDR3 regions were amplified. HTBI primers served in a first-round RT-PCR, which a second-round multiplex PCR followed. TCRdb recomputed calls from the multiplex PCR reads with MiXCR, one row per CDR3 protein. The data contain about 220,000 distinct CDR3 sequences, approximately 21% of them seen just once; the ten biggest clones take up around two fifths. The source material was peripheral blood. The receptor source for this set is a woman aged 45 to 65 with Graves' ophthalmopathy.

This clonotype was recorded many times. V usage is TRBV20-1 and J usage is TRBJ2-7; TRBD1 agrees at 12 bases. This CDR3 spans 14 amino acids. Germline V gene lookup returns CDR1 DFQATT and CDR2 SNEGSKA (reference sequence). Germline trimming cut 6 bases from V and 5 bases from J; bases unmatched to any gene: 8. The CDR3 is CSAQAGTGGHEQYF. The CDR3 DNA reads as TGCAGTGCCCAAGCCGGGACAGGGGGCCACGAGCAGTACTTC.

This clonotype was detected many times. The chain links TRBV20-1 to TRBJ1-5; 9 nucleotides agree with TRBD1. The CDR3 is 14 residues long. Germline V gene data show CDR1 as DFQATT and CDR2 as SNEGSKA (reference sequence). V trimming: 6 bases; J trimming: 2 bases; junction bases outside the gene matches: 5. CDR3 coding DNA: TGCAGTGCCCGGACAGGGGAGGGCAATCAGCCCCAGCATTTT. This codes for CSARTGEGNQPQHF.

The chain has TRBV27 and TRBJ1-1, with a possible D match to TRBD1 (5 bases). V was pared by 4 bases and J by 8 bases, with 14 bases between. The germline V gene encodes CDR1 MNHEY and CDR2 SMNVEV (reference sequence). This CDR3 contains 13 residues. The CDR3 DNA is TGTGCCAGCAGTTCCCCCTGGGGGGGGGAAGCTTTCTTT. Translating gives CASSSPWGGEAFF.

At least ten counts were recorded for this clonotype. The genes are TRBV6-2 or TRBV6-3 and TRBJ2-7; D is perhaps TRBD1 or TRBD2 (5 bases each). Per the germline V gene, CDR1 is MNHEY and CDR2 is SVGEGT. Trimming pared 0 bases from V and 0 bases from J, leaving 21 bases between. CDR3 length equals 19 residues. The CDR3 sequence is CASSYSSVSSAGSSYEQYF. Here the CDR3 DNA reads TGTGCCAGCAGTTACTCGTCGGTTAGTTCTGCAGGGAGCTCCTACGAGCAGTACTTC.

The V gene is TRBV28, the J gene TRBJ2-2, with a possible D match to TRBD1 (8 bases). CDR1 is MDHEN and CDR2 is SYDVKM in the germline V gene. CDR3 length: 15 amino acids. V was clipped by 3 bases and J by 5 bases, with 13 bases between them. The CDR3 region has the DNA TGTGCCAGCAGTTTTCAACAGGGGGGGACCGGGGAGCTGTTTTTT. Amino acid sequence: CASSFQQGGTGELFF.

Comment on this clonotype: Germline and junction disagree at one end, which may indicate a read error. The chain has TRBV20-1 and TRBJ1-1; TRBD1 agrees at 7 bases. The V gene's germline CDR1 is DFQATT and CDR2 SNEGSKA (reference sequence). This CDR3 spans 13 amino acids. The CDR3 DNA reads TGCAGTGCTAGAGTACAGGGGCACACTGAAGCTTCCTTT. The encoded protein is CSARVQGHTEASF.